Each of the 17 T cell receptor beta chains below was sequenced from the same sample in a study of control samples from healthy donors and cancer patients. Clones were read by immunoSEQ multiplex PCR, and TCRdb kept only the in-frame ones, dropping some. The sample has approximately 100,000 clones, more than 85% seen once. The sample was PBMCs. Receptor source: a man in his 60s with lung cancer.

The chain couples TRBV5-1 to TRBJ2-5; D possibly corresponds to TRBD2 (6 bases). Trimming removed 1 base from V and 5 bases from J, with 15 bases in between. The CDR3 is made up of 15 amino acids. The germline V gene has CDR1 SGHRS and CDR2 YFSETQ. The CDR3 DNA sequence: TGCGCCAGCAGCTTGAGGTCCGGGGGAGAGGAGACCCAGTACTTC. It translates to CASSLRSGGEETQYF.

V gene TRBV5-1 combines with J gene TRBJ2-3; unclear D gene. CDR3 size: 14 residues. Trimming left V 0 bases short and J 2 bases short, with 7 bases between. From germline, CDR1 is SGHRS and CDR2 YFSETQ. The CDR3 spells CASSLAAFTDTQYF. The CDR3 DNA follows: TGCGCCAGCAGCTTGGCGGCCTTCACAGATACGCAGTATTTT. Combining the CDR3 with reference TRBV5-1 and TRBJ2-3 gives the whole variable domain KAGVTQTPRYLIKTRGQQVTLSCSPISGHRSVSWYQQTPGQGLQFLFEYFSETQRNKGNFPGRFSGRQFSNSRSEMNVSTLELGDSALYLCASSLAAFTDTQYFGPGTRLTVL.

The V and J genes are TRBV24-1 and TRBJ2-7; the match to TRBD2 covers 9 bases. Germline CDR1 is KGHDR and CDR2 is SFDVKD. This CDR3 is 14 amino acids long. Losses at the gene ends were 6 bases for V and 3 bases for J; bases not matched to a gene: 5. The CDR3 protein is CATSQRGGGYEQYF. The CDR3 DNA follows: TGTGCCACCAGTCAGCGCGGGGGGGGCTACGAGCAGTACTTC.

The J gene is TRBJ2-7, the V gene TRBV5-1, with 8 nucleotides matching TRBD1. Germline V gives CDR1 SGHRS, CDR2 YFSETQ. The junction had 8 bases not matched to a gene; V was cut back by 4 bases and J by 2 bases. This CDR3 spans 15 amino acids. CDR3 nucleotides: TGCGCCAGCAGCCACCCGACAGGGGTCACCTACGAGCAGTACTTC. It specifies CASSHPTGVTYEQYF.

This clone was recorded a few times. The CDR3 region is CASSNTIPQAGAPVHEQFF. In DNA, the CDR3 is TGTGCCAGCAGCAACACAATACCTCAAGCGGGGGCCCCTGTTCATGAGCAGTTCTTC. This chain uses TRBV7-8 with TRBJ2-1, with 8 bases aligning to TRBD2. The CDR3 covers 19 residues. V lost 5 bases to trimming and J lost 8 bases; unmatched junction nucleotides: 23. From germline, CDR1 is SGHVS and CDR2 FQNEAQ.

The chain couples TRBV9 to TRBJ1-4; 7 bases match TRBD1. Germline loops: CDR1 SGDLS, CDR2 YYNGEE. Trimming cost V 4 bases and J 0 bases; bases outside gene matches: 6. The CDR3 has 16 residues. The CDR3 loop is CASSFRQGATNEKLFF. The CDR3 nucleotides read TGTGCCAGCAGCTTCAGACAGGGTGCAACTAATGAAAAACTGTTTTTT.

The chain has TRBV19 and TRBJ1-1; possibly TRBD1 for D (6 bases). The CDR3 loop spans 16 amino acids. CDR1 LNHDA and CDR2 SQIVND come from the germline V gene (reference sequence). V was trimmed by 4 bases and J by 1 base, leaving 16 bases between them. CDR3 in DNA: TGTGCCAGTAGTACCCCCCACAGGGTTAAGAACACTGAAGCTTTCTTT. It specifies CASSTPHRVKNTEAFF. Full variable domain (rest looked up from reference TRBV19 and TRBJ1-1): DGGITQSPKYLFRKEGQNVTLSCEQNLNHDAMYWYRQDPGQGLRLIYYSQIVNDFQKGDIAEGYSVSREKKESFPLTVTSAQKNPTAFYLCASSTPHRVKNTEAFFGQGTRLTVV.

V usage is TRBV14 and J usage is TRBJ2-5, with D perhaps matching TRBD2 (5 bases). The germline V gene has CDR1 SGHDN and CDR2 FVKESK. V was cut by 1 base and J by 5 bases, with 8 bases left in between. The CDR3 has 13 amino acids. CDR3 protein: CASSQVGSETQYF. In DNA form, the CDR3 reads TGTGCCAGCAGCCAAGTAGGGAGCGAGACCCAGTACTTC. Based on the CDR3 plus reference TRBV14 and TRBJ2-5, the full variable domain is EAGVTQFPSHSVIEKGQTVTLRCDPISGHDNLYWYRRVMGKEIKFLLHFVKESKQDESGMPNNRFLAERTGGTYSTLKVQPAELEDSGVYFCASSQVGSETQYFGPGTRLLVL.

This chain joins TRBV27 and TRBJ1-5; 9 nucleotides align to TRBD1. Trimming cost V 6 bases and J 5 bases; bases outside gene matches: 11. The CDR3 is 16 residues long. Germline values: CDR1 MNHEY, CDR2 SMNVEV (reference sequence). This CDR3 is CASSPRTGERDQPQHF. DNA for the CDR3: TGTGCCAGCAGCCCAAGGACAGGGGAAAGGGATCAGCCCCAGCATTTT.

The CDR3: CASSLEGMNEQFF. The CDR3 region has the DNA TGCGCCAGCAGCTTGGAAGGTATGAATGAGCAGTTCTTC. The chain employs TRBV5-1 and TRBJ2-1; D call uncertain. V lost 0 bases, J lost 7 bases, and 8 bases lay in between. The germline V gene has CDR1 SGHRS and CDR2 YFSETQ. The CDR3 loop spans 13 amino acids.

J is TRBJ1-1 and V is TRBV27, with D maybe TRBD1 (6 bases). Trimming took off 5 bases at V and 1 base at J, with 14 bases between the two ends. This CDR3 has 15 amino acids. The V gene's germline CDR1 is MNHEY and CDR2 SMNVEV (reference sequence). This chain's CDR3 is CASSLLGQRNTEAFF. CDR3 DNA sequence: TGTGCCAGCAGTCTCCTTGGACAGAGGAACACTGAAGCTTTCTTT.

V is TRBV19 and J is TRBJ1-3; possible D gene TRBD1, 5 bases. Germline V gene sequence: CDR1 LNHDA, CDR2 SQIVND (reference sequence). The length of the CDR3 is 13 residues. V gave up 5 bases and J gave up 8 bases, with 13 bases separating them. CDR3 loop: CASSLRVGDTIYF. The DNA of the CDR3 is TGTGCCAGTAGTTTGCGTGTGGGGGACACCATATATTTT.

The rearrangement uses TRBV5-4 and TRBJ2-6, with D unresolved. This CDR3 is 15 amino acids long. Deletions cut 2 bases from V and 2 bases from J, with 8 bases between. Germline V gene data show CDR1 as SGHNT and CDR2 as YYREEE (reference sequence). CDR3 sequence reads: CASSFLLPGANVLTF. CDR3 coding DNA: TGTGCCAGCAGCTTCCTCCTTCCTGGGGCCAACGTCCTGACTTTC. The whole variable domain, filled in from reference TRBV5-4 and TRBJ2-6, reads ETGVTQSPTHLIKTRGQQVTLRCSSQSGHNTVSWYQQALGQGPQFIFQYYREEENGRGNFPPRFSGLQFPNYSSELNVNALELDDSALYLCASSFLLPGANVLTFGAGSRLTVL.

This clone was seen just once. The chain is built from TRBV27 and TRBJ2-7, with D possibly TRBD1 on 5 matching bases. The CDR3 is 14 residues long. CDR1 MNHEY and CDR2 SMNVEV come from the germline V gene (reference sequence). Trimming removed 2 bases from V and 2 bases from J, with 10 bases in between. The CDR3: CASSLKGVAYEQYF. CDR3 nucleotide sequence: TGTGCCAGCAGTTTAAAAGGGGTCGCCTACGAGCAGTACTTC.

V gene TRBV4-1 combines with J gene TRBJ2-7, with 12 nucleotides matching TRBD2. The germline gives CDR1 MGHRA, CDR2 YSYEKL. After removal of 4 bases from V and 1 base from J, the junction contained 2 bases not matched to a gene. The CDR3 has 15 residues. The CDR3 region has the DNA TGCGCCAGCAGCCTTGGACTAGCGGGGTCCTACGAGCAGTACTTC. Protein: CASSLGLAGSYEQYF.

This clone has more than one count but fewer than ten. V gene TRBV9 combines with J gene TRBJ1-1, with 7 positions matching TRBD1. This CDR3 spans 15 amino acids. With V trimmed by 1 base and J by 2 bases, 5 bases remained unmatched. Germline assignment: CDR1 SGDLS and CDR2 YYNGEE. The CDR3, as DNA: TGTGCCAGCAGCGTAAAAGACAGGGATAACACTGAAGCTTTCTTT. Amino acids: CASSVKDRDNTEAFF.

The chain carries TRBV6-6 and TRBJ1-4, with D possibly matching TRBD1 (6 bases). Germline V CDR1 and CDR2: MNHNY, SVGAGI (reference sequence). V was clipped by 6 bases and J by 5 bases, with 13 bases between them. The CDR3 contains 14 residues. The CDR3 bases are TGTGCCAGCAGCCCTCGGGGGGCGAATGAAAAACTGTTTTTT. It is translated as CASSPRGANEKLFF.